The 22 T cell receptor beta chains reported below all come from one sample, sequenced in a study of Graves' ophthalmopathy and Graves' hyperthyroidism. Amplification of TCR beta CDR3 regions used RNA transcripts. An initial RT-PCR round employing HTBI primers preceded a second-round multiplex PCR. TCRdb analysed the multiplex PCR reads with MiXCR anew, one entry per CDR3 protein. Of about 220,000 distinct CDR3 sequences in the sample, roughly 21% are singletons; the top ten hold more than 35%. The sample taken for sequencing was peripheral blood. These receptors were taken from a woman between 50 and 59 years old with Graves' ophthalmopathy.

This clonotype was seen ten or more times. The chain employs TRBV29-1 and TRBJ2-5; perhaps TRBD1 as D (6 bases). V was trimmed by 7 bases and J by 4 bases, leaving 13 bases between them. This CDR3 is built from 12 residues. The V gene's germline CDR1 is SQVTM and CDR2 ANQGSEA. The CDR3 DNA reads as TGCAGCGCCGTGGGGGCGGGAGAGACCCAGTACTTC. It encodes CSAVGAGETQYF.

The rearrangement joins TRBV6-1 to TRBJ2-7; 9 bases align to TRBD2. The V gene end was trimmed by 6 bases and the J gene end by 2 bases; junction bases not matched to a gene: 2. Per the germline V gene, CDR1 is MNHNS and CDR2 is SASEGT. The CDR3 extends over 13 amino acids. The CDR3 spells CASRGLATYEQYF. The CDR3, as DNA: TGTGCCAGCAGAGGACTAGCGACCTACGAGCAGTACTTC.

This clonotype was counted ten times or more. The chain employs TRBV24-1 and TRBJ1-1; TRBD1 matches 10 bases. This CDR3 has 17 residues. The germline CDR1 and CDR2 sequences are KGHDR and SFDVKD. The J segment lost 1 base and the V segment lost 1 base, leaving 5 bases of the junction unmatched. The DNA for the CDR3 is TGTGCCACCAGTGATTTTGGGGACAGGGGAAGGAACACTGAAGCTTTCTTT. It is translated as CATSDFGDRGRNTEAFF.

This clonotype was seen many times. This chain links TRBV6-1 with TRBJ2-2; D ambiguous. There are 13 residues in the CDR3. The germline gives CDR1 MNHNS, CDR2 SASEGT. Trimming removed 6 bases at V and 3 bases at J, with 8 bases between. The CDR3 DNA sequence: TGTGCCAGCAGGACACGGGACACCGGGGAGCTGTTTTTT. This translates into CASRTRDTGELFF.

The V and J genes are TRBV12-3 or TRBV12-4 and TRBJ2-7; D possibly corresponds to TRBD2 (6 bases). The V gene lost 6 bases and the J gene lost 4 bases, with 13 bases spanning the gap. The CDR3 loop spans 13 amino acids. The CDR3: CASSRGGGYEQYF. The CDR3 DNA sequence: TGTGCCAGCAGCCGCGGTGGGGGGTACGAGCAGTACTTC.

This clonotype has at least ten counts. The V and J genes are TRBV5-5 and TRBJ1-5; the match to TRBD1 covers 11 bases. The V segment lost 4 bases and the J segment 4 bases; nucleotides outside the gene matches: 7. This CDR3 spans 16 amino acids. Germline V gene sequence: CDR1 SGHKS, CDR2 YYEKEE (reference sequence). The CDR3 sequence is CASSIGDRGGNQPQHF. In DNA, the CDR3 is TGTGCCAGCAGCATCGGGGACAGGGGGGGAAATCAGCCCCAGCATTTT.

At least ten counts were recorded for this clonotype. This chain connects TRBV7-2 to TRBJ1-6; D is possibly TRBD1 (5 bases). Germline V gene lookup returns CDR1 SGHTA and CDR2 FQGNSA. V dropped 2 bases and J dropped 6 bases, with 11 bases sitting between them. CDR3 size: 15 residues. The CDR3 spells CASSLFAGLNSPLHF. The CDR3 region has the DNA TGTGCCAGCAGCTTATTCGCAGGGCTTAATTCACCCCTCCACTTT.

Within the sample, this clonotype is medium-sized. The V and J genes are TRBV6-6 and TRBJ2-5, with no clear D. This CDR3 contains 15 residues. The V end lost 6 bases, the J end lost 1 base, and 15 bases lay between the germline ends. CDR1 MNHNY and CDR2 SVGAGI come from the germline V gene (reference sequence). This chain's CDR3 is CASSLPDPFQETQYF. The CDR3 DNA follows: TGTGCCAGCAGCCTTCCGGACCCTTTCCAAGAGACCCAGTACTTC.

There are many counts of this clonotype. J is TRBJ2-3 and V is TRBV20-1; tentative D call: TRBD2 (6 bases). Trimming removed 5 bases from V and 2 bases from J, with 11 bases in between. This CDR3 is built from 13 residues. Germline CDR1 and CDR2: DFQATT and SNEGSKA (reference sequence). The CDR3 sequence is CSAVSGNTDTQYF. The CDR3 coding sequence is TGCAGTGCTGTTAGCGGAAACACAGATACGCAGTATTTT.

This clonotype was observed many times. The V and J genes are TRBV11-3 and TRBJ1-1; D not certain. In germline, CDR1 is SGHNT, CDR2 YENEEA. The CDR3 is 14 amino acids. Trimming took 8 bases from V and 1 from J, leaving 14 bases between them. The CDR3 sequence: CASSKSRQNTEAFF. The CDR3 coding sequence is TGTGCCAGCTCGAAAAGTCGACAGAACACTGAAGCTTTCTTT.

J is TRBJ2-7 and V is TRBV5-4, with 9 bases lining up with TRBD2. CDR3 size: 17 residues. Trimming took 0 bases from V and 2 from J; bases not matched to a gene: 9. Germline CDR1 is SGHNT and CDR2 is YYREEE (reference sequence). Written as DNA, the CDR3 is TGTGCCAGCAGCTTGGACAGGTCTAGCGGGATAACCTACGAGCAGTACTTC. This encodes CASSLDRSSGITYEQYF.

This clonotype was picked up a small number of times. At one of its ends the junction is not consistent with the germline gene, which may arise from a read error. The chain is built from TRBV2 and TRBJ2-4; tentatively, D is TRBD2 (6 bases). The CDR3 extends over 14 amino acids. The germline V gene encodes CDR1 SNHLY and CDR2 FYNNEI. The CDR3, as DNA: TGTGCCAGCACCGAGGATAGCGGACTAAACATTCGGTACTTC. This encodes CASTEDSGLNIRYF.

The genes are TRBV6-1 and TRBJ1-6; possible D gene TRBD1, 6 bases. Per germline, CDR1 MNHNS and CDR2 SASEGT. V was trimmed by 5 bases and J by 8 bases, leaving 22 bases between them. This CDR3 spans 17 amino acids. CDR3: CASSPPFDRRVDSPLHF. The CDR3, as DNA: TGTGCCAGCAGTCCCCCCTTTGACAGGAGGGTTGATTCACCCCTCCACTTT.

A single count supports this clonotype. An end of the junction does not agree with germline; a read error may underlie this. The chain couples TRBV27 to TRBJ2-5; 9 bases agree with TRBD1. CDR1 MNHEY and CDR2 SMNVEV come from the germline V gene (reference sequence). The CDR3 has 14 residues. The CDR3 protein is CAGSLLGQGETQYF. The CDR3 coding sequence is TGTGCCGGCAGTTTATTGGGACAGGGAGAGACCCAGTACTTC.

This clonotype was picked up many times. The chain links TRBV4-1 to TRBJ2-5; 7 nucleotides agree with TRBD1. The J segment lost 2 bases and the V segment lost 4 bases, leaving 4 bases of the junction unmatched. This CDR3 comprises 14 residues. The germline V gene has CDR1 MGHRA and CDR2 YSYEKL. CDR3 protein: CASSPGQLQETQYF. Written as DNA, the CDR3 is TGCGCCAGCAGCCCGGGACAGCTACAAGAGACCCAGTACTTC.

This clonotype was found many times. The chain couples TRBV27 to TRBJ1-1; the D is unclear. Trimming removed 5 bases from V and 1 base from J, with 14 bases in between. The V gene's germline CDR1 is MNHEY and CDR2 SMNVEV (reference sequence). The CDR3 consists of 15 residues. CDR3 nucleotide sequence: TGTGCCAGCAGTGCCGATGCACAGCCGAACACTGAAGCTTTCTTT. Protein sequence: CASSADAQPNTEAFF.

This clonotype has at least ten counts. The chain links TRBV7-6 to TRBJ2-1; maybe TRBD1 (5 bases). Germline V gene sequence: CDR1 SGHVS, CDR2 FNYEAQ. The V gene lost 1 base and the J gene lost 5 bases, with 12 bases spanning the gap. The CDR3 totals 15 residues. DNA for the CDR3: TGTGCCAGCAGCTTAGAAGGTGACAGCCACAATGAGCAGTTCTTC. Its protein is CASSLEGDSHNEQFF.

This clonotype showed up many times. The chain employs TRBV28 and TRBJ1-2; 7 bases line up with TRBD1. Germline CDR1 reads MDHEN; CDR2 reads SYDVKM. This CDR3 has 13 amino acids. With V trimmed by 8 bases and J by 2 bases, 5 bases remained unmatched. The CDR3 is CASRRDSNYGYTF. The CDR3 DNA follows: TGTGCCAGCCGACGGGACAGCAACTATGGCTACACCTTC.

This clonotype occurred once. The chain joins TRBV20-1 to TRBJ1-2, with a weak D call TRBD1 (5 bases). V was cut by 4 bases and J by 3 bases, with 18 bases left in between. CDR1 and CDR2 from the germline V gene are DFQATT and SNEGSKA (reference sequence). The CDR3 extends over 15 amino acids. In DNA, the CDR3 is TGCAGTGCTACATCATCTTCGAGGGGAGACTATGGCTACACCTTC. Translating gives CSATSSSRGDYGYTF.

This clonotype occurred a few times. The rearrangement links TRBV6-5 to TRBJ2-2; D unresolved. The CDR3 has 14 amino acids. V was trimmed by 2 bases and J by 9 bases, leaving 13 bases between them. CDR1 is MNHEY, CDR2 SVGAGI, per germline. This CDR3 is CASSYGPSTRELFF. CDR3 bases: TGTGCCAGCAGTTACGGGCCTTCAACCAGGGAGCTGTTTTTT.

A word on this clonotype: A read error is possible here, since a much larger clone lies one base away. The DNA of the CDR3 is TGCAGCGACATAACGGCAGGGGAAGAGACCCTGTACTTC. Translating gives CSDITAGEETLYF. V gene TRBV29-1 combines with J gene TRBJ2-5, with D maybe TRBD1 (6 bases). The CDR3 sequence is 13 residues long. Germline-derived CDR1 and CDR2 are SQVTM and ANQGSEA. Full variable domain (remainder filled in from reference TRBV29-1 and TRBJ2-5): SAVISQKPSRDICQRGTSLTIQCQVDSQVTMMFWYRQQPGQSLTLIATANQGSEATYESGFVIDKFPISRPNLTFSTLTVSNMSPEDSSIYLCSDITAGEETLYFGPGTRLLVL.

This clonotype showed up many times. The V and J genes are TRBV4-1 and TRBJ2-7; D is possibly TRBD2 (6 bases). V was cut by 3 bases and J by 4 bases, with 16 bases left in between. Per the germline V gene, CDR1 is MGHRA and CDR2 is YSYEKL. The CDR3 spans 15 residues. The CDR3 DNA is TGCGCCAGCAGCCAGAACACCGGGACTGGATACGAGCAGTACTTC. Residues: CASSQNTGTGYEQYF.